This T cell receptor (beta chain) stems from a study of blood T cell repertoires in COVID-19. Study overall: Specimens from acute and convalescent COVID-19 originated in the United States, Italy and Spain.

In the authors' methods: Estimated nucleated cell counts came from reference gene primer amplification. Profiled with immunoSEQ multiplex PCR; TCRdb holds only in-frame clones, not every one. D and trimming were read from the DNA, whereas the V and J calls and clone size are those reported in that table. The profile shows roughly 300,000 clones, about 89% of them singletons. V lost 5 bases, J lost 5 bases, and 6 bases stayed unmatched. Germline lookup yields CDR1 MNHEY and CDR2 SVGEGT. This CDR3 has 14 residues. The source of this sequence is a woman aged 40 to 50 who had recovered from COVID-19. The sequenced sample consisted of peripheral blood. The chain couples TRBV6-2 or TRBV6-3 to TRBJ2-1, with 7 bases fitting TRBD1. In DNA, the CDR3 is TGTGCCAGCAGTAACTGGGACAGCCACAATGAGCAGTTCTTC. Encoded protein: CASSNWDSHNEQFF.